These 24 T cell receptor beta chains were all obtained from the same sample, sequenced in a study of early T cells in non-severe SARS-CoV-2 infection. Each CDR3 protein is one row after TCRdb ran MiXCR on the 5' RACE reads. Of tens of thousands of distinct CDR3 sequences in the sample, roughly 6% were seen once. The sequenced sample consisted of whole blood. These receptors originate from an adult who was a healthcare worker with PCR-confirmed SARS-CoV-2 infection or an uninfected control (not recorded which).

This clonotype was seen repeatedly, ten times or more. The genes are TRBV4-3 and TRBJ2-6; possibly TRBD1 for D (7 bases). The CDR3 has 16 residues. V dropped 3 bases and J dropped 1 base, with 10 bases sitting between them. Germline V CDR1 and CDR2: LGHNA, YSLEER. The CDR3 DNA follows: TGCGCCAGCAGCCACGCAGGGGGGTCTGGGGCCAACGTCCTGACTTTC. Translating it yields CASSHAGGSGANVLTF.

This clonotype was seen a few times. The V call is TRBV20-1, the J call TRBJ1-6; 11 bases are shared with TRBD1. The CDR3 has 18 residues. V lost 0 bases to trimming and J lost 2 bases; unmatched junction nucleotides: 6. Germline V gene lookup returns CDR1 DFQATT and CDR2 SNEGSKA (reference sequence). CDR3 amino acids: CSARDWTGGLPYNSPLHF. The CDR3 nucleotides read TGCAGTGCTAGAGATTGGACAGGGGGCCTTCCCTATAATTCACCCCTCCACTTT.

The chain has TRBV28 and TRBJ2-7; the D gene is possibly TRBD2 (6 bases). Germline assignment: CDR1 MDHEN and CDR2 SYDVKM. The V and J ends lost 5 bases and 2 bases respectively, with 13 bases between them. The CDR3 is made up of 14 amino acids. CDR3 nucleotides: TGTGCCAGCAGTGCGGGACTCTCGCCCTACGAGCAGTACTTC. Translated: CASSAGLSPYEQYF.

This clonotype was found a few times. The CDR3: CASSPQHGRARDLETQYF. The DNA of the CDR3 is TGTGCCAGCAGCCCCCAGCATGGGAGGGCCCGAGATCTGGAGACCCAGTACTTC. This chain uses TRBV3-1 with TRBJ2-5, with TRBD2 matching 7 bases. Germline V CDR1 and CDR2: LGHDT, YNNKEL (reference sequence). CDR3 length: 18 residues. V shed 4 bases, J shed 5 bases, and the junction held 19 bases outside the gene matches.

The sample holds many counts of this clonotype. This chain links TRBV18 with TRBJ2-3; D may match TRBD1 or TRBD2 (5 bases each). The germline V gene has CDR1 KGHSH and CDR2 LQKENI. V lost 0 bases and J 0 bases, leaving 10 bases between the germline ends. There are 16 residues in the CDR3. The CDR3 DNA follows: TGTGCCAGCTCACCACCGGGACGGCGTAGCACAGATACGCAGTATTTT. This gives the protein CASSPPGRRSTDTQYF.

This clonotype was detected many times. J is TRBJ2-3 and V is TRBV7-9; TRBD2 is a possible D gene (6 bases). CDR1 is SEHNR, CDR2 FQNEAQ, per germline (reference sequence). The CDR3 sequence is 16 residues long. Trimming left V 1 base short and J 3 bases short, with 14 bases between. CDR3 sequence reads: CASSLGLSGPTDTQYF. In DNA, the CDR3 is TGTGCCAGCAGCTTAGGGCTTAGCGGTCCAACAGATACGCAGTATTTT. Together with reference TRBV7-9 and TRBJ2-3, the CDR3 gives the full variable domain: DTGVSQNPRHKITKRGQNVTFRCDPISEHNRLYWYRQTLGQGPEFLTYFQNEAQLEKSRLLSDRFSAERPKGSFSTLEIQRTEQGDSAMYLCASSLGLSGPTDTQYFGPGTRLTVL.

This clonotype was counted many times. This chain uses TRBV20-1 with TRBJ1-3; D remains ambiguous. The CDR3 runs 11 residues. V was pared by 5 bases and J by 6 bases, with 8 bases between. Per the germline V gene, CDR1 is DFQATT and CDR2 is SNEGSKA (reference sequence). DNA of the CDR3: TGCAGTGCTGCCGGCCAAAACACCATATATTTT. Protein: CSAAGQNTIYF.

The CDR3 loop is CASSVRDRGYGYTF. Written as DNA, the CDR3 is TGTGCCAGCAGCGTCAGGGACAGGGGGTATGGCTACACCTTC. The chain links TRBV7-9 to TRBJ1-2; TRBD1 agrees at 11 bases. The junction had 4 bases not matched to a gene; V was cut back by 5 bases and J by 5 bases. This CDR3 region has 14 residues. Germline V gives CDR1 SEHNR, CDR2 FQNEAQ (reference sequence).

This clonotype showed up many times. V and J are TRBV10-3 and TRBJ1-5, with D unresolved. Looked up from germline, CDR1 is ENHRY and CDR2 is SYGVKD. This CDR3 region has 15 residues. V shed 3 bases and J shed 6 bases, with 15 bases lying between them. The CDR3 DNA reads TGTGCCATCAGTGATACGGCAGGTAACGGTCAGCCCCAGCATTTT. It encodes CAISDTAGNGQPQHF.

This clonotype was detected many times. This chain links TRBV12-3 or TRBV12-4 with TRBJ2-3, with 8 positions matching TRBD2. CDR3 length: 15 residues. V dropped 1 base and J dropped 1; count of bases not matched to a gene: 1. CDR3 nucleotide sequence: TGTGCCAGCAGTTTAGAAGCGGGGGGCACAGATACGCAGTATTTT. It is translated as CASSLEAGGTDTQYF.

The sample holds a few counts of this clonotype. This sequence joins TRBV5-5 and TRBJ2-1; either TRBD1 or TRBD2 may supply D (5 bases each). Germline CDR1 SGHKS, CDR2 YYEKEE (reference sequence). V was clipped by 5 bases and J by 6 bases, with 21 bases between them. This CDR3 region has 16 residues. CDR3 region: CASSPPGDVGGNEQFF. DNA of the CDR3: TGTGCCAGCAGTCCCCCTGGGGACGTAGGAGGCAATGAGCAGTTCTTC.

This clonotype was counted between two and nine times. The gene calls are TRBV7-8 and TRBJ2-7, with 8 nucleotides matching TRBD1. Per germline, CDR1 SGHVS and CDR2 FQNEAQ. The trim removed 3 bases at V and 3 bases at J, leaving 7 bases unmatched. The CDR3 consists of 15 residues. The CDR3: CASSFSRQGYYEQYF. The CDR3 nucleotides are TGTGCCAGCAGCTTCAGCCGACAGGGGTACTACGAGCAGTACTTC. Based on the CDR3 plus reference TRBV7-8 and TRBJ2-7, the full variable domain is GAGVSQSPRYKVAKRGQDVALRCDPISGHVSLFWYQQALGQGPEFLTYFQNEAQLDKSGLPSDRFFAERPEGSVSTLKIQRTQQEDSAVYLCASSFSRQGYYEQYFGPGTRLTVT.

This clonotype occurred many times. The J gene is TRBJ2-7, the V gene TRBV20-1; 9 positions agree with TRBD1. This CDR3 has 13 residues. V lost 5 bases, J lost 4 bases, and 6 bases stayed unmatched. Germline CDR1 reads DFQATT; CDR2 reads SNEGSKA (reference sequence). The CDR3 loop is CSAWDRVGYEQYF. CDR3 in DNA: TGCAGTGCTTGGGACAGGGTGGGATACGAGCAGTACTTC.

In DNA form, the CDR3 reads TGTGCCAGCAGCGCCAGCGGGGGGGCCTCAGATACGCAGTATTTT. Its translation is CASSASGGASDTQYF. The V call is TRBV9, the J call TRBJ2-3, with 10 bases lining up with TRBD2. The CDR3 length is 15 residues. Germline values: CDR1 SGDLS, CDR2 YYNGEE. V shed 3 bases, J shed 4 bases, and the junction held 5 bases outside the gene matches.

This clonotype appeared many times. V is TRBV3-1 and J is TRBJ2-4, with D hard to call. Germline values: CDR1 LGHDT, CDR2 YNNKEL (reference sequence). The CDR3 has 15 residues. Trimming left V 3 bases short and J 0 bases short, with 9 bases between. The CDR3 is CASSQRTVAKNIQYF. CDR3 sequence (DNA): TGTGCCAGCAGCCAGAGGACGGTAGCCAAAAACATTCAGTACTTC.

This clonotype was picked up many times. The V gene is TRBV4-3, the J gene TRBJ2-2; TRBD2 matches at 7 bases. The ends lost 1 base at V and 4 bases at J; junction bases unmatched: 9. CDR3 size: 17 residues. Germline assignment: CDR1 LGHNA and CDR2 YSLEER. The CDR3 protein is CASSQGGRLAGTGELFF. The CDR3 DNA is TGCGCCAGCAGCCAAGGCGGGAGACTAGCTGGCACCGGGGAGCTGTTTTTT.

This clonotype has a count of ten or more. This chain uses TRBV20-1 with TRBJ2-7, with D possibly matching TRBD2 (7 bases). This CDR3 has 14 amino acids. V was pared by 5 bases and J by 1 base, with 15 bases between. Germline V gene lookup returns CDR1 DFQATT and CDR2 SNEGSKA (reference sequence). CDR3 amino acids: CSASAGAPSYEQYF. The CDR3 region has the DNA TGCAGTGCTTCTGCGGGGGCCCCTTCCTACGAGCAGTACTTC.

There are many counts of this clonotype. The rearrangement uses TRBV29-1 and TRBJ1-2; TRBD1 matches at 9 bases. The length of the CDR3 is 14 residues. In germline, CDR1 is SQVTM, CDR2 ANQGSEA. Trimming at V came to 4 bases and at J to 4 bases, leaving 7 bases not matched to a gene. CDR3 nucleotides: TGCAGCGTTGCTACAGGGGGCGCTTCCTATGGCTACACCTTC. This encodes CSVATGGASYGYTF.

This clonotype was found a few times. The chain links TRBV20-1 to TRBJ2-1; D uncertain. This CDR3 spans 13 amino acids. The V and J ends lost 6 bases and 1 base respectively, with 10 bases between them. In germline, CDR1 is DFQATT, CDR2 SNEGSKA (reference sequence). This chain's CDR3 is CSARADSYNEQFF. The CDR3, as DNA: TGCAGTGCCCGGGCCGATTCCTACAATGAGCAGTTCTTC.

The chain carries TRBV5-1 and TRBJ1-6; D may be TRBD1 (5 bases). Trimming removed 0 bases from V and 1 base from J, with 11 bases in between. Looked up from germline, CDR1 is SGHRS and CDR2 is YFSETQ. This CDR3 comprises 17 residues. The CDR3 protein is CASSLEGSRSYNSPLHF. CDR3 bases: TGCGCCAGCAGCTTGGAGGGGAGTCGGTCCTATAATTCACCCCTCCACTTT. Supplemented by reference TRBV5-1 and TRBJ1-6, the full variable domain reads KAGVTQTPRYLIKTRGQQVTLSCSPISGHRSVSWYQQTPGQGLQFLFEYFSETQRNKGNFPGRFSGRQFSNSRSEMNVSTLELGDSALYLCASSLEGSRSYNSPLHFGNGTRLTVT.

Many counts were recorded for this clonotype. The chain has TRBV7-2 and TRBJ1-5, with unresolved D. This CDR3 spans 15 amino acids. Trimming stripped 5 bases from V and 2 bases from J, with 13 bases between. Germline CDR1 SGHTA, CDR2 FQGNSA. CDR3 bases: TGTGCCAGCAGCCCCAGATTTAGTGGCAATCAGCCCCAGCATTTT. This translates into CASSPRFSGNQPQHF.

This clonotype was seen a few times. The gene calls are TRBV20-1 and TRBJ1-1; D unresolved. Trimming stripped 5 bases from V and 1 base from J, with 8 bases between. The CDR3 runs 12 residues. Germline CDR1 reads DFQATT; CDR2 reads SNEGSKA (reference sequence). This CDR3 reads CSALPENTEAFF. For the CDR3, the DNA is TGCAGTGCTTTGCCGGAGAACACTGAAGCTTTCTTT.

This clonotype was observed at least ten times. This chain's CDR3 is CASSFQGVNTGELFF. The CDR3 nucleotides are TGTGCCAGCAGTTTTCAGGGGGTGAACACCGGGGAGCTGTTTTTT. V is TRBV12-3 or TRBV12-4 and J is TRBJ2-2; 7 bases line up with TRBD1. The V segment lost 3 bases and the J segment 1 base; nucleotides outside the gene matches: 2. This CDR3 spans 15 amino acids.

Ten or more counts support this clonotype. The genes are TRBV12-3 or TRBV12-4 and TRBJ1-1; 7 positions match TRBD1. This CDR3 comprises 15 residues. Losses at the gene ends were 4 bases for V and 3 bases for J; bases not matched to a gene: 8. The CDR3 region has the DNA TGTGCCAGCAGTTCAAAAAAGGGGGCTGACACTGAAGCTTTCTTT. Amino acid sequence: CASSSKKGADTEAFF.